This TCR beta chain is drawn from a study of blood T cell repertoires in COVID-19. Overall study: Whether acute or convalescent, the COVID-19 samples came from the United States, Italy and Spain. T cells, B-cell-depleted T cells, or PBMCs supplied cDNA or gDNA.

In the authors' workflow: Scientists estimated how many nucleated cells there were by amplifying reference gene primers. Measured with immunoSEQ multiplex PCR; TCRdb has only the in-frame clones, and not every one. V, J and clone size were drawn from that table, and D and trimming were deduced from the DNA. This table has approximately 150,000 clones, about 85% appearing once. Seattle researchers signed up patients amid active infection and tracked them longitudinally. The ends lost 9 bases at V and 3 bases at J; junction bases unmatched: 10. In germline, CDR1 is SNHLY, CDR2 FYNNEI. The CDR3 loop spans 17 amino acids.

The chain is built from TRBV2 and TRBJ2-1; 14 positions agree with TRBD2. The clonotype was recovered from a woman aged 45 to 65 with COVID-19, enrolled during active disease. The sample comprised peripheral blood. The CDR3, as DNA: TGTGCCAGGAGACTAGCGGGGGGGACCCAAGACTACAATGAGCAGTTCTTC. Translated: CARRLAGGTQDYNEQFF.